The 6 T cell receptor beta chains presented below share a single source sample, sequenced in a study of cytomegalovirus exposure and HLA in healthy donors (TCRdb year 2017). The library was built by means of the immunoSEQ multiplex PCR assay. For the multiplex PCR, a mixture combining 60 forward primers for TCR Vbeta segments and 13 reverse primers for TCR Jbeta segments was used. TCRdb took this table from immuneACCESS and kept in-frame rearrangements with V and J called. Such tables lack part of the clones; where checked against another copy, unresolved V genes explain under half of the gap, and the rest is unexplained. For this sample there are approximately 140,000 clones; roughly 62% appear just once. 1.8% of the sample belongs to the ten largest clones. Sequenced sample: PBMCs. The receptors shown here come from a male donor in good health and CMV-seronegative.

The chain uses TRBV7-8 and TRBJ1-1, with TRBD1 as a possible D gene (5 bases). Germline V gives CDR1 SGHVS, CDR2 FQNEAQ. Trimming left V 4 bases short and J 7 bases short, with 13 bases between. The CDR3 consists of 13 residues. Here the CDR3 reads CASSSGGRVEAFF. The CDR3, as DNA: TGTGCCAGCAGCTCTGGGGGGAGGGTTGAAGCTTTCTTT.

In this sample, this clone turned up once. This chain links TRBV9 with TRBJ2-2; 7 bases match TRBD1. CDR1 is SGDLS, CDR2 YYNGEE, per germline. Trimming cost V 6 bases and J 7 bases; bases outside gene matches: 9. This CDR3 spans 14 amino acids. CDR3 residues: CASTPQGGVGELFF. The DNA for the CDR3 is TGTGCCAGCACTCCTCAAGGGGGCGTCGGGGAGCTGTTTTTT.

The gene calls are TRBV11-2 and TRBJ1-4, with no clear D. CDR3 size: 17 residues. CDR1 is SGHAT, CDR2 FQNNGV, per germline. The V end lost 3 bases, the J end lost 8 bases, and 22 bases lay between the germline ends. CDR3 in DNA: TGTGCCAGCAGCTTGTTATTCGGGCGTCGGGGTACGGAAAAACTGTTTTTT. Translation gives CASSLLFGRRGTEKLFF.

This clone appeared a single time. V gene TRBV7-3 combines with J gene TRBJ1-2; D not certain. This CDR3 is built from 17 residues. Germline CDR1 is SGHTA and CDR2 is FQGTGA. Trimming stripped 5 bases from V and 0 bases from J, with 19 bases between. CDR3 bases: TGTGCCAGCAGCCCAAATCCCCCAGGATCATCTAACTATGGCTACACCTTC. As protein: CASSPNPPGSSNYGYTF.

The gene calls are TRBV29-1 and TRBJ2-1; a weak D match, TRBD1 (5 bases). V was pared by 3 bases and J by 0 bases, with 9 bases between. Germline values: CDR1 SQVTM, CDR2 ANQGSEA. The CDR3 totals 14 residues. The CDR3 DNA sequence: TGCAGCGTTGAGTCAGGGATCTCCTACAATGAGCAGTTCTTC. Translating gives CSVESGISYNEQFF.

The CDR3 region has the DNA TGTGCCAGCAGCTTGGGTGCCAGCTCCTATAATTCACCCCTCCACTTT. Encoded protein: CASSLGASSYNSPLHF. The genes are TRBV5-4 and TRBJ1-6; D remains ambiguous. Germline V gives CDR1 SGHNT, CDR2 YYREEE (reference sequence). The CDR3 sequence is 16 residues long. The V and J ends lost 0 bases and 0 bases respectively, with 7 bases between them.